These 26 T cell receptor beta chains came from one sample sequenced in a study of shared clonotypes between healthy human individuals. Naive CD8 cells lacked CD45RO and underwent positive selection for CCR7, leaving out terminally differentiated effector memory CD45RA+ cells. The table came from immunoSEQ multiplex PCR; TCRdb's copy has only in-frame clones and leaves some out. The profile shows 600,000 or so clones, about 98% of them singletons. Sequenced input: naive CD8+ T cells sorted from blood. The receptors shown here come from a man aged 25-45 years in good health.

The genes are TRBV9 and TRBJ1-5; D is unclear. The V and J ends lost 3 bases and 3 bases respectively, with 10 bases between them. CDR3 length: 14 amino acids. CDR1 is SGDLS, CDR2 YYNGEE, per germline. CDR3 loop: CASSDRDLNQPQHF. The DNA for the CDR3 is TGTGCCAGCAGCGACCGAGATCTCAATCAGCCCCAGCATTTT.

V and J are TRBV5-4 and TRBJ2-1; 7 nucleotides line up with TRBD1. The trim removed 4 bases at V and 4 bases at J, leaving 17 bases unmatched. The CDR3 has 18 amino acids. Germline lookup yields CDR1 SGHNT and CDR2 YYREEE (reference sequence). The CDR3 region is CASSVRDSTSKFYNEQFF. The CDR3 DNA reads TGTGCCAGCAGCGTCCGGGACAGCACCTCAAAATTTTACAATGAGCAGTTCTTC.

The gene calls are TRBV11-2 and TRBJ2-7; D tentatively reads TRBD1 or TRBD2 (5 bases each). Germline V gene lookup returns CDR1 SGHAT and CDR2 FQNNGV. V was clipped by 3 bases and J by 3 bases, with 15 bases between them. The CDR3 contains 15 residues. CDR3 sequence (DNA): TGTGCCAGCAGCTTTGCCTCTTGGGACCTCTACGAGCAGTACTTC. This translates into CASSFASWDLYEQYF.

This chain joins TRBV5-4 and TRBJ1-5; possible D gene TRBD1, 5 bases. CDR3 size: 14 residues. With 1 base removed from V and 1 base from J, the gap between germline ends came to 6 bases. The germline CDR1 and CDR2 sequences are SGHNT and YYREEE (reference sequence). Here the CDR3 reads CASSLTGSNQPQHF. The CDR3 DNA reads TGTGCCAGCAGCTTGACAGGAAGCAATCAGCCCCAGCATTTT.

The DNA for the CDR3 is TGTGCCAGCAGCCAAGCCAATGGACTAGCGGAGTACCAAGAGACCCAGTACTTC. Protein: CASSQANGLAEYQETQYF. The V and J genes are TRBV11-2 and TRBJ2-5; 10 nucleotides agree with TRBD2. CDR1 SGHAT and CDR2 FQNNGV come from the germline V gene. CDR3 size: 18 residues. Trimming cost V 5 bases and J 0 bases; bases outside gene matches: 12.

The chain recombines TRBV15 with TRBJ2-1, with 7 positions matching TRBD2. CDR3 size: 16 residues. V was clipped by 5 bases and J by 6 bases; unmatched bases: 13. Germline CDR1 and CDR2: LNHNV and YYDKDF (reference sequence). The CDR3 DNA reads as TGTGCCACCAGCCTGTGGCGGCAGGTAGCGGGCAATGAGCAGTTCTTC. Amino acids: CATSLWRQVAGNEQFF.

This chain links TRBV7-2 with TRBJ2-7; perhaps TRBD2 as D (5 bases). The germline gives CDR1 SGHTA, CDR2 FQGNSA. Trimming took off 1 base at V and 3 bases at J, with 13 bases between the two ends. This CDR3 contains 15 residues. Here the CDR3 reads CASSLVPGGYYEQYF. DNA for the CDR3: TGTGCCAGCAGCTTAGTCCCAGGAGGATACTACGAGCAGTACTTC.

The sample holds a few counts of this clone. The same CDR3 can be traced to other DNA sequences in this sample. The rearrangement uses TRBV7-9 and TRBJ2-7; no reliable D call. V gave up 1 base and J gave up 4 bases, with 2 bases separating them. The CDR3 covers 11 residues. Germline loops: CDR1 SEHNR, CDR2 FQNEAQ (reference sequence). CDR3 in DNA: TGTGCCAGCAGCTTAGAGTACGAGCAGTACTTC. It yields the protein CASSLEYEQYF.

This chain uses TRBV7-9 with TRBJ1-4; D is unresolved. Germline V lookup: CDR1 SEHNR, CDR2 FQNEAQ (reference sequence). This CDR3 has 13 amino acids. V lost 7 bases and J lost 5, with 11 bases in between. CDR3 sequence (DNA): TGTGCCAGCACAAACAGTCTAAATGAAAAACTGTTTTTT. It is translated as CASTNSLNEKLFF.

The chain combines TRBV5-6 with TRBJ2-1; 12 nucleotides align to TRBD2. The CDR3 covers 19 residues. With V trimmed by 2 bases and J by 2 bases, 11 bases remained unmatched. Germline V CDR1 and CDR2: SGHDT, YYEEEE. CDR3 sequence reads: CASSLYTSGRPTPYNEQFF. The CDR3 region has the DNA TGTGCCAGCAGCTTATACACTAGCGGGAGGCCCACCCCCTACAATGAGCAGTTCTTC. The whole variable domain, filled in from reference TRBV5-6 and TRBJ2-1, reads DAGVTQSPTHLIKTRGQQVTLRCSPKSGHDTVSWYQQALGQGPQFIFQYYEEEERQRGNFPDRFSGHQFPNYSSELNVNALLLGDSALYLCASSLYTSGRPTPYNEQFFGPGTRLTVL.

The CDR3 reads CAISHDWAGNEQFF. The DNA for the CDR3 is TGTGCCATCAGTCACGACTGGGCGGGCAATGAGCAGTTCTTC. This chain joins TRBV10-3 and TRBJ2-1; D may be TRBD2 (5 bases). The CDR3 length is 14 residues. V lost 5 bases and J lost 6, with 14 bases in between. CDR1 ENHRY and CDR2 SYGVKD come from the germline V gene.

In the case of this clone: This specimen includes other DNA sequences encoding the same CDR3. The genes are TRBV7-9 and TRBJ2-7, with D tentatively TRBD1 (6 bases). The CDR3 is 13 residues long. Trimming pared 5 bases from V and 0 bases from J, leaving 8 bases between. Germline CDR1 is SEHNR and CDR2 is FQNEAQ (reference sequence). The CDR3 coding sequence is TGTGCCAGCAGCCCGGACAGCTCCTACGAGCAGTACTTC. Its translation: CASSPDSSYEQYF.

This rearrangement joins TRBV7-4 to TRBJ1-1; maybe TRBD1 (6 bases). The V gene's germline CDR1 is SGHVT and CDR2 SQSDAQ. V was clipped by 3 bases and J by 5 bases, with 22 bases between them. This CDR3 comprises 17 residues. CDR3 region: CASSFLQGHRETTEAFF. The CDR3 coding sequence is TGTGCCAGCAGCTTTTTACAAGGTCACAGGGAAACGACTGAAGCTTTCTTT.

A remark on this clone: This sample includes further DNA sequences coding for the same CDR3. The chain links TRBV7-6 to TRBJ1-1; D remains unclear. The CDR3 runs to 13 residues. The V end lost 1 base, the J end lost 0 bases, and 3 bases lay between the germline ends. From germline, CDR1 is SGHVS and CDR2 FNYEAQ. CDR3 DNA sequence: TGTGCCAGCAGCTTAGAGCTGAACACTGAAGCTTTCTTT. Translating gives CASSLELNTEAFF.

This chain joins TRBV29-1 and TRBJ2-1; D tentatively fits TRBD1 or TRBD2 (5 bases each). CDR3 size: 14 residues. CDR1 and CDR2 (germline): SQVTM, ANQGSEA. V was cut by 1 base and J by 7 bases, with 14 bases left in between. The CDR3 nucleotides are TGCAGCGTTGAAGTAGTGACTAAGGGGAATGAGCAGTTCTTC. Residues: CSVEVVTKGNEQFF.

This chain connects TRBV29-1 to TRBJ2-1; D gene unclear. With 2 bases removed from V and 4 bases from J, the gap between germline ends came to 12 bases. The CDR3 is made up of 14 amino acids. From germline, CDR1 is SQVTM and CDR2 ANQGSEA. CDR3 sequence reads: CSVETEMLYNEQFF. Written as DNA, the CDR3 is TGCAGCGTTGAAACAGAGATGCTGTACAATGAGCAGTTCTTC.

The V call is TRBV4-1, the J call TRBJ1-1; D might be TRBD1 (6 bases). The germline V gene has CDR1 MGHRA and CDR2 YSYEKL. The CDR3 covers 14 residues. Trimming took off 4 bases at V and 3 bases at J, with 12 bases between the two ends. CDR3 sequence: CASSLYREDTEAFF. Written as DNA, the CDR3 is TGCGCCAGCAGCCTCTACAGGGAGGACACTGAAGCTTTCTTT.

This chain connects TRBV25-1 to TRBJ2-1; the D gene is possibly TRBD1 (6 bases). V was trimmed by 7 bases and J by 4 bases, leaving 14 bases between them. The germline gives CDR1 MGHDK, CDR2 SYGVNS. CDR3 length equals 14 residues. CDR3 sequence reads: CASKGQGMYNEQFF. In DNA, the CDR3 is TGTGCCAGCAAAGGGCAGGGGATGTACAATGAGCAGTTCTTC.

This sequence joins TRBV9 and TRBJ2-3; D perhaps matches TRBD2 (6 bases). The CDR3 has 16 residues. Germline V gene data show CDR1 as SGDLS and CDR2 as YYNGEE. The germline V and J ends were trimmed by 0 bases and 4 bases, with 15 bases remaining between them. For the CDR3, the DNA is TGTGCCAGCAGCGTAGCTAGGTGGGGGGACGCAGATACGCAGTATTTT. Translating gives CASSVARWGDADTQYF.

This chain uses TRBV6-5 with TRBJ1-4; D is ambiguous. V was clipped by 5 bases and J by 4 bases, with 11 bases between them. Germline V gene sequence: CDR1 MNHEY, CDR2 SVGAGI. The CDR3 is made up of 14 amino acids. The CDR3 protein is CASSPNSLNEKLFF. CDR3 bases: TGTGCCAGCAGTCCCAACTCACTTAATGAAAAACTGTTTTTT.

The genes are TRBV7-2 and TRBJ2-3; D remains ambiguous. The CDR3 runs 16 residues. The germline V and J ends were trimmed by 5 bases and 3 bases, with 18 bases remaining between them. Germline CDR1 is SGHTA and CDR2 is FQGNSA. DNA of the CDR3: TGTGCCAGCAGCAACCGGAGACTGGAATCGACAGATACGCAGTATTTT. This gives the protein CASSNRRLESTDTQYF.

The chain links TRBV29-1 to TRBJ2-3; maybe TRBD1 (5 bases). From germline, CDR1 is SQVTM and CDR2 ANQGSEA. The CDR3 runs 14 residues. Deletions cut 7 bases from V and 6 bases from J, with 20 bases between. CDR3 DNA sequence: TGCAGCGCGTACGTATTGACAGTCCCCGATACGCAGTATTTT. This encodes CSAYVLTVPDTQYF.

The genes are TRBV6-4 and TRBJ1-2, with a weak D call TRBD1 (5 bases). Trimming took off 2 bases at V and 6 bases at J, with 13 bases between the two ends. Germline V CDR1 and CDR2: MRHNA, SNTAGT. The CDR3 has 14 residues. The CDR3 sequence: CASSDTWGGNGYTF. CDR3 bases: TGTGCCAGCAGTGACACGTGGGGCGGTAATGGCTACACCTTC.

The chain joins TRBV28 to TRBJ2-2; D unresolved. Germline V gene lookup returns CDR1 MDHEN and CDR2 SYDVKM. V lost 7 bases and J lost 2, with 11 bases in between. The CDR3 consists of 14 residues. The CDR3 here is CASKGYQNTGELFF. The CDR3 bases are TGTGCCAGCAAGGGCTACCAAAACACCGGGGAGCTGTTTTTT. Based on the CDR3 plus reference TRBV28 and TRBJ2-2, the full variable domain is DVKVTQSSRYLVKRTGEKVFLECVQDMDHENMFWYRQDPGLGLRLIYFSYDVKMKEKGDIPEGYSVSREKKERFSLILESASTNQTSMYLCASKGYQNTGELFFGEGSRLTVL.

The genes are TRBV4-1 and TRBJ1-2; 7 nucleotides align to TRBD1. V shed 1 base, J shed 6 bases, and the junction held 8 bases outside the gene matches. Per germline, CDR1 MGHRA and CDR2 YSYEKL. The CDR3 extends over 15 amino acids. The CDR3 protein is CASSQGQGEGNGYTF. The CDR3 region has the DNA TGCGCCAGCAGCCAAGGACAGGGCGAAGGGAATGGCTACACCTTC.

This clone was observed a single time. The chain joins TRBV27 to TRBJ1-5, with 9 nucleotides matching TRBD1. V shed 6 bases, J shed 5 bases, and the junction held 11 bases outside the gene matches. The length of the CDR3 is 16 residues. Germline CDR1 MNHEY, CDR2 SMNVEV (reference sequence). Written as DNA, the CDR3 is TGTGCCAGCAGGGGAGGACAGGGGAGGATTTATCAGCCCCAGCATTTT. Residues: CASRGGQGRIYQPQHF.